Below, one T cell receptor (beta chain) is given with its context. Its antigen is still unknown. This sample stems from a study of OX40 agonist ivuxolimab in advanced cancers. The overall study: Patients were infused with ivuxolimab every 2 weeks at 0.01 to 10 mg/kg. Partial responses occurred in Three dose-escalation patients, one with hepatocellular carcinoma and two with cutaneous melanoma. Patients receiving dose escalation had hepatocellular carcinoma, melanoma, renal cell or head and neck cancer.

Profiling relied on immunoSEQ multiplex PCR, and the TCRdb table lists in-frame clones only, not all of them. Here the sample spans some 82,000 clones, 90% to 95% being singletons. Trimming took 6 bases from V and 10 from J; bases not matched to a gene: 6. Germline V gene sequence: CDR1 SNHLY, CDR2 FYNNEI. This CDR3 has 12 amino acids. General study findings and limits: Among some nonresponders, normalized T-cell clonal expansion was also low.

Here the sequenced sample was CD4+ or CD8+ T cells sorted from blood, taken in a trial of the OX40 agonist ivuxolimab. The chain uses TRBV2 and TRBJ2-1; 7 nucleotides agree with TRBD2. This TCR was sampled from an adult with an advanced solid tumor such as melanoma, head and neck, liver or kidney cancer. CDR3 region: CASRRLADEQFF. The CDR3 DNA reads as TGTGCCAGCAGAAGACTAGCAGACGAGCAGTTCTTC.